This T cell receptor beta chain came from a study of radiation and T cells in renal cell carcinoma. Broader study findings: From baseline, blood top tumor clonotypes peaked at 2 weeks post-radiation.

The data were produced by immunoSEQ multiplex PCR, yet TCRdb's version contains in-frame clones alone and is incomplete. The table records about 83,000 clones, over 80% of them present only once. This CDR3 is 16 amino acids long. V shed 5 bases and J 1 base; nucleotides not matched to a gene: 8. The germline CDR1 and CDR2 sequences are SGHVS and FQNEAQ. This clone has just a few counts. Antigen specificity is unknown. The time point here: blood 4 weeks post-SBRT, at nephrectomy. Described treatment: 15 Gy SBRT to primary tumor, nephrectomy 4 weeks later. Nephrectomy followed 15 Gy stereotactic body radiation by 4 weeks.

Source: blood, taken from a patient whose treatment included radiotherapy and nephrectomy. The receptor was derived from a woman aged 60 to 75 with renal cell carcinoma. The chain is built from TRBV7-8 and TRBJ2-5; TRBD2 matches at 9 bases. The CDR3 coding sequence is TGTGCCAGCAGCCCAAGGACTAGCGCTGTCCAAGAGACCCAGTACTTC. As protein: CASSPRTSAVQETQYF.